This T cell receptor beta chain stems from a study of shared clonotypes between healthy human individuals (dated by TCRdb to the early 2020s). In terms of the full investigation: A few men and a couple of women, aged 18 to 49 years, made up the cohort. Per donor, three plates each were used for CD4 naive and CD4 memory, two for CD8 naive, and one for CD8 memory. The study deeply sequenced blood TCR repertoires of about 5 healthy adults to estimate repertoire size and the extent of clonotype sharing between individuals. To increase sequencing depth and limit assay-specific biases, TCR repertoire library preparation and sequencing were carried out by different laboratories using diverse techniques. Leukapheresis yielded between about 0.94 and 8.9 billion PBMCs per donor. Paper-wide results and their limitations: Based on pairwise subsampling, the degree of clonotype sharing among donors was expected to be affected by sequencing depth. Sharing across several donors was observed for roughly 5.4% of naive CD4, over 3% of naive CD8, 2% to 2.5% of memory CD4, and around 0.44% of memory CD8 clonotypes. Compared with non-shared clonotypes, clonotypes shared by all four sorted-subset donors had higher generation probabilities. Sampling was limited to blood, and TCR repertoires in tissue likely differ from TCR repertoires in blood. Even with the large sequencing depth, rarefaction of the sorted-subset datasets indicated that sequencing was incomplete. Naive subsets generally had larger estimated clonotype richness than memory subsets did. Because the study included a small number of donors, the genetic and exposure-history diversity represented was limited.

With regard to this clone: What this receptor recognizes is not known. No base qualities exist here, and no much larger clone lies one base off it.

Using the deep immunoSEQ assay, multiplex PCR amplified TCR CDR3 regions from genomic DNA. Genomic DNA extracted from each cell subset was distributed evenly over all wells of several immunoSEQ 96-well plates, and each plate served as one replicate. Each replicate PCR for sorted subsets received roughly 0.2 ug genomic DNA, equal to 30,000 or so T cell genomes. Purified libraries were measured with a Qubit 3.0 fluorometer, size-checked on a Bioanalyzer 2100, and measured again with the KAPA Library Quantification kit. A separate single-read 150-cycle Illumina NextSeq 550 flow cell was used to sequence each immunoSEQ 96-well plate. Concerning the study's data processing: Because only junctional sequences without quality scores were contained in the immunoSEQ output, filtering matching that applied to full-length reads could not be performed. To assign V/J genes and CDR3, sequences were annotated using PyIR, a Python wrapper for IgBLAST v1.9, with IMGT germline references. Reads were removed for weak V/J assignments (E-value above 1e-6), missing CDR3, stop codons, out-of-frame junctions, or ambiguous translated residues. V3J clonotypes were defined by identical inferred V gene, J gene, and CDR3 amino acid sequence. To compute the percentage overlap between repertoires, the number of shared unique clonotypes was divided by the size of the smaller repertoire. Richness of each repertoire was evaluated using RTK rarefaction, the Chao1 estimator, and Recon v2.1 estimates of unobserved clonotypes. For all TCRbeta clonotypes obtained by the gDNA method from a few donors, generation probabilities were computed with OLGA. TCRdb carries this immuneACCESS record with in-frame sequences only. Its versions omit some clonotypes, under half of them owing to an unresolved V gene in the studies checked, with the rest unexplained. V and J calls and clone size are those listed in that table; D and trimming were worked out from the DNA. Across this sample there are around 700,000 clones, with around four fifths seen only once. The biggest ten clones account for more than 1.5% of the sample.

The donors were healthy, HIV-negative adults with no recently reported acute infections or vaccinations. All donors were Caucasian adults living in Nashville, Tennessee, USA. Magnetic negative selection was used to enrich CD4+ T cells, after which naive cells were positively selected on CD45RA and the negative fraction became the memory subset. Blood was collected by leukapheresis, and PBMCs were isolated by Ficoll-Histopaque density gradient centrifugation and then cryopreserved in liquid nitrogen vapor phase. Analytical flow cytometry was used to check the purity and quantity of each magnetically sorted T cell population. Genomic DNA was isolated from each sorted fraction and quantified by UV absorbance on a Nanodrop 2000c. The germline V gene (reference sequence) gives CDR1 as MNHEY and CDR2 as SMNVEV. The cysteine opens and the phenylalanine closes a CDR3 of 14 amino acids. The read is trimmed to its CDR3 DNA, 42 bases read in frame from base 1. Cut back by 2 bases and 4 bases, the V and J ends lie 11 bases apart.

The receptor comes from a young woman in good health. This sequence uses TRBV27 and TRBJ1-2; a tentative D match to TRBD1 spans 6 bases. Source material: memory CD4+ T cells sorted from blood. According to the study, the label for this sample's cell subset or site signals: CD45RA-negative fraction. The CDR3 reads CASSLSRGRYGYTF. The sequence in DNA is TGTGCCAGCAGTTTAAGCAGGGGTCGCTATGGCTACACCTTC.